Following are 22 T cell receptor beta chains from one sample sequenced in a study of blood T cell repertoires in COVID-19. Repertoires were generated with immunoSEQ multiplex PCR, while TCRdb's copy carries only in-frame clones and drops some. The sample contains around 370,000 clones, about 90% of which appear only once. Sequenced input: peripheral blood. The receptors shown here come from a woman aged 18-29 years who had recovered from COVID-19.

This chain uses TRBV18 with TRBJ2-5, with TRBD2 as a possible D gene (5 bases). Germline V gene sequence: CDR1 KGHSH, CDR2 LQKENI. V lost 0 bases to trimming and J lost 7 bases, with 15 bases between them. CDR3 size: 15 residues. The CDR3 sequence: CASSPPRAGFVTQYF. The CDR3 nucleotides read TGTGCCAGCTCACCACCGAGGGCCGGTTTTGTGACCCAGTACTTC. Complete variable domain (other parts from reference TRBV18 and TRBJ2-5): NAGVMQNPRHLVRRRGQEARLRCSPMKGHSHVYWYRQLPEEGLKFMVYLQKENIIDESGMPKERFSAEFPKEGPSILRIQQVVRGDSAAYFCASSPPRAGFVTQYFGPGTRLLVL.

The chain couples TRBV19 to TRBJ1-6; 8 nucleotides align to TRBD1. Germline CDR1 LNHDA, CDR2 SQIVND (reference sequence). CDR3 length: 15 amino acids. Unmatched junction bases numbered 9, after V lost 5 bases and J lost 9 bases. The CDR3 loop reads CASSLGQGSSSPLHF. The CDR3, as DNA: TGTGCCAGTAGTCTTGGACAGGGCTCCAGTTCACCCCTCCACTTT.

The chain uses TRBV13 and TRBJ1-5, with no clear D. This CDR3 contains 13 residues. Trimming left V 6 bases short and J 6 bases short, with 12 bases between. CDR1 is PRHDT, CDR2 FYEKMQ, per germline (reference sequence). DNA for the CDR3: TGTGCCAGCAGTCAAGAGGGTGGTCAGCCCCAGCATTTT. This translates into CASSQEGGQPQHF.

The sample holds one count of this clone. In nucleotides, the CDR3 is TGTGCCAGCGTCCGGGACAGGGCTAATGAAAAACTGTTTTTT. Amino acid sequence: CASVRDRANEKLFF. The rearrangement uses TRBV2 and TRBJ1-4; 9 nucleotides align to TRBD1. Germline CDR1 and CDR2: SNHLY and FYNNEI. V shed 8 bases, J shed 3 bases, and the junction held 4 bases outside the gene matches. This CDR3 spans 14 amino acids.

The CDR3 DNA sequence: TGTGCCAGCAGCCGGGACTGGACAGGGACCGGGGAGCTGTTTTTT. Residues: CASSRDWTGTGELFF. V gene TRBV6-5 combines with J gene TRBJ2-2; 8 positions agree with TRBD1. The CDR3 sequence is 15 residues long. V dropped 6 bases and J dropped 5; count of bases not matched to a gene: 8. CDR1 MNHEY and CDR2 SVGAGI come from the germline V gene.

The V call is TRBV5-6, the J call TRBJ2-7, with TRBD1 matching 11 bases. The V segment lost 4 bases and the J segment 2 bases; nucleotides outside the gene matches: 2. This CDR3 spans 14 amino acids. From germline, CDR1 is SGHDT and CDR2 YYEEEE. The CDR3, as DNA: TGTGCCAGCAGCGGGACAGGGGGAGCCTACGAGCAGTACGTC. Encoded protein: CASSGTGGAYEQYV.

The J gene is TRBJ2-1, the V gene TRBV5-8; 8 nucleotides line up with TRBD2. Germline CDR1 and CDR2: SGHTS and YDEGEE. The ends lost 2 bases at V and 10 bases at J; junction bases unmatched: 20. There are 18 residues in the CDR3. The DNA for the CDR3 is TGTGCCAGCAGCTTTGTGTTTCTTGGATACGGGAGGGTACGGGAGCAGTTCTTC. It encodes CASSFVFLGYGRVREQFF.

The chain employs TRBV12-5 and TRBJ2-3; 10 bases map to TRBD2. Unmatched junction bases numbered 5, after V lost 6 bases and J lost 2 bases. The CDR3 consists of 15 residues. Looked up from germline, CDR1 is LGHNT and CDR2 is FRNRAP. CDR3 DNA: TGTGCTAGTGGCCCCGGACTAGCGGACACAGATACGCAGTATTTT. Its protein product is CASGPGLADTDTQYF.

This rearrangement joins TRBV10-3 to TRBJ1-2; TRBD1 matches at 7 bases. Germline assignment: CDR1 ENHRY and CDR2 SYGVKD. The CDR3 loop spans 15 amino acids. V lost 6 bases, J lost 6 bases, and 13 bases stayed unmatched. The CDR3 sequence: CAIRTREGQYDGYTF. In DNA form, the CDR3 reads TGTGCCATCAGAACCCGAGAGGGACAGTATGATGGCTACACCTTC.

The chain combines TRBV27 with TRBJ1-4, with 7 bases identical to TRBD1. In germline, CDR1 is MNHEY, CDR2 SMNVEV (reference sequence). J lost 7 bases, V lost 3 bases, and 8 bases had no gene match. The CDR3 totals 15 residues. The CDR3 spells CASSFRRQGPEKLFF. The CDR3 nucleotides are TGTGCCAGCAGTTTCCGGAGACAGGGACCTGAAAAACTGTTTTTT. Variable domain in full (rest from reference TRBV27 and TRBJ1-4): EAQVTQNPRYLITVTGKKLTVTCSQNMNHEYMSWYRQDPGLGLRQIYYSMNVEVTDKGDVPEGYKVSRKEKRNFPLILESPSPNQTSLYFCASSFRRQGPEKLFFGSGTQLSVL.

The V and J genes are TRBV24-1 and TRBJ1-2, with D unclear. CDR1 KGHDR and CDR2 SFDVKD come from the germline V gene. The CDR3 loop spans 13 amino acids. Trimming cost V 0 bases and J 6 bases, with 7 bases left between them. CDR3 sequence reads: CATSDLAQNGYTF. The CDR3 DNA is TGTGCCACCAGTGATTTGGCCCAGAATGGCTACACCTTC.

V usage is TRBV30 and J usage is TRBJ2-3, with no clear D. Trimming shortened V by 5 bases and J by 0 bases, and 9 bases separated the two germline ends. The CDR3 length is 13 residues. The germline CDR1 and CDR2 sequences are GTSNPN and SVGIG (reference sequence). The CDR3 spells CAWAQFSTDTQYF. The CDR3 DNA sequence: TGTGCCTGGGCTCAGTTTAGCACAGATACGCAGTATTTT.

In the case of this clone: Germline is not matched at one junction end, which may reflect a read error. This chain joins TRBV4-3 and TRBJ2-5, with D tentatively TRBD2 (6 bases). Germline V gene sequence: CDR1 LGHNA, CDR2 YSLEER. This CDR3 has 13 residues. The CDR3 region has the DNA TGCGCCAGCAGCCAAGACCACGGGACTGGGGTGGACTTC. It codes for CASSQDHGTGVDF.

The chain employs TRBV5-8 and TRBJ2-4, with D unclear. The germline gives CDR1 SGHTS, CDR2 YDEGEE. CDR3 length: 13 amino acids. Trimming pared 1 base from V and 3 bases from J, leaving 5 bases between. CDR3: CASSLYSKNIQYF. In DNA, the CDR3 is TGTGCCAGCAGCTTGTACAGCAAAAACATTCAGTACTTC.

J is TRBJ1-3 and V is TRBV5-1, with D tentatively TRBD1 (6 bases). The ends were cut back, 1 base at V and 2 bases at J, with 7 bases in the middle. CDR1 and CDR2 (germline): SGHRS, YFSETQ. The length of the CDR3 is 14 residues. The CDR3 DNA is TGCGCCAGCAGCTTGTCAGGGGCTGGAAACACCATATATTTT. Residues: CASSLSGAGNTIYF.

The chain combines TRBV15 with TRBJ2-3; weak D call: TRBD2 (6 bases). V was trimmed by 0 bases and J by 4 bases, leaving 11 bases between them. Germline V CDR1 and CDR2: LNHNV, YYDKDF (reference sequence). CDR3 length: 15 residues. DNA of the CDR3: TGTGCCACCAGCAGAGATCCGGGAGCGTCAGATACGCAGTATTTT. As protein: CATSRDPGASDTQYF.

The table lists this clone with a count of one. The chain uses TRBV6-2 or TRBV6-3 and TRBJ2-7; TRBD2 is a possible D gene (6 bases). CDR3 length: 16 amino acids. The V gene's germline CDR1 is MNHEY and CDR2 SVGEGT. Trimming removed 4 bases from V and 2 bases from J, with 18 bases in between. The CDR3 nucleotides are TGTGCCAGCAGTTTAACCCCAGGACTAAGGACCTACGAGCAGTACGTC. This codes for CASSLTPGLRTYEQYV.

This chain uses TRBV6-2 or TRBV6-3 with TRBJ2-5; 7 bases map to TRBD1. The germline gives CDR1 MNHEY, CDR2 SVGEGT. V gave up 6 bases and J gave up 1 base; unmatched junction bases: 8. The CDR3 is 15 residues long. The CDR3 nucleotides read TGTGCCAGCAGCCCTTTTACAGGGGTCCAAGAGACCCAGTACTTC. Protein: CASSPFTGVQETQYF.

The table lists this clone with a count of one. The chain couples TRBV6-2 or TRBV6-3 to TRBJ2-1; TRBD2 aligns across 7 bases. V shed 4 bases, J shed 8 bases, and the junction held 17 bases outside the gene matches. The length of the CDR3 is 17 residues. Germline CDR1 and CDR2: MNHEY and SVGEGT. CDR3 in amino acids: CASSFVIRAGEGHEQFF. The CDR3 coding sequence is TGTGCCAGCAGTTTCGTGATAAGGGCGGGAGAGGGCCATGAGCAGTTCTTC.

This chain joins TRBV5-1 and TRBJ2-5; 8 positions agree with TRBD2. Germline V gene sequence: CDR1 SGHRS, CDR2 YFSETQ. CDR3 length: 14 amino acids. V lost 4 bases to trimming and J lost 5 bases; unmatched junction nucleotides: 7. For the CDR3, the DNA is TGCGCCAGCAGCCCTGGGACTAGTAGGGAGACCCAGTACTTC. Translating gives CASSPGTSRETQYF.

By share, this clone counts as medium-sized. The chain joins TRBV13 to TRBJ1-1; D is undetermined. Germline V gene lookup returns CDR1 PRHDT and CDR2 FYEKMQ (reference sequence). Trimming removed 2 bases at V and 3 bases at J, with 7 bases between. The CDR3 is 13 residues long. The DNA for the CDR3 is TGTGCCAGCAGCTTACTAAGCTACACTGAAGCTTTCTTT. This sequence encodes CASSLLSYTEAFF.

The chain joins TRBV7-9 to TRBJ2-1; the match to TRBD2 covers 8 bases. Germline V lookup: CDR1 SEHNR, CDR2 FQNEAQ (reference sequence). J was trimmed by 11 bases and V by 5 bases; bases with no gene match: 11. This CDR3 is built from 14 residues. The CDR3 coding sequence is TGTGCCAGCAGCCCTCGGACTAGCTGGTTGAAGCAGTTCTTC. Translation gives CASSPRTSWLKQFF. The full variable domain, completed using reference TRBV7-9 and TRBJ2-1, is DTGVSQNPRHKITKRGQNVTFRCDPISEHNRLYWYRQTLGQGPEFLTYFQNEAQLEKSRLLSDRFSAERPKGSFSTLEIQRTEQGDSAMYLCASSPRTSWLKQFFGPGTRLTVL.